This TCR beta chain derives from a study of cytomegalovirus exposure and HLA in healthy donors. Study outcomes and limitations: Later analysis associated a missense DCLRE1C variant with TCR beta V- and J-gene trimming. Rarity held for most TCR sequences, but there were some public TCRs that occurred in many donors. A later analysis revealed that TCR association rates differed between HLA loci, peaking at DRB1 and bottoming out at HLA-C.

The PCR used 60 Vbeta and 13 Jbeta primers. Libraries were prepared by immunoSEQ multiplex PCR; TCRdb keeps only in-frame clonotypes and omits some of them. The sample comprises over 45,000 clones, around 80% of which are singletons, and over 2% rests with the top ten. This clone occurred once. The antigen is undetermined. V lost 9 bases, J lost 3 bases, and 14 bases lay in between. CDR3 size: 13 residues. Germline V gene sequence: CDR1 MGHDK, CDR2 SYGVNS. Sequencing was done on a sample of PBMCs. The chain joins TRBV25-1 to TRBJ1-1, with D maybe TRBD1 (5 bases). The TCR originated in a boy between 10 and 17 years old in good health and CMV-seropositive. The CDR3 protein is CASTDGGHTEAFF. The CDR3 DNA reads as TGTGCCAGTACCGACGGGGGACACACTGAAGCTTTCTTT. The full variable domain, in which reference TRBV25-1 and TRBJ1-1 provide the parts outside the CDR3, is EADIYQTPRYLVIGTGKKITLECSQTMGHDKMYWYQQDPGMELHLIHYSYGVNSTEKGDLSSESTVSRIRTEHFPLTLESARPSHTSQYLCASTDGGHTEAFFGQGTRLTVV.